The T cell receptor (beta chain) under discussion was sequenced for a study of T cell responses to AZD1222 COVID-19 vaccine (dated by TCRdb to the early 2020s). The study in broad terms: Because spike-specific TCR depth and breadth did not differ between the two schedules, AZD1222 recipients who got a second dose at roughly 4 weeks were pooled with those who got a second dose at roughly 12 weeks. A total of 233 trial participants underwent TCR sequencing, of whom 200 to 220 had received two doses of AZD1222 and 26 had received two doses of the MenACWY control vaccine. Trial participants were enrolled by age into 18-55, 56-69 and 70-plus year subgroups, with about 150, 27 and 61 TCR-sequenced participants respectively.

Interpreted using the paper, the time point label stands for: baseline before first vaccination. The vaccinee samples were drawn from two UK trials, COV001 and COV002, one of which was a single-blind randomized controlled phase 2/3 trial testing AZD1222 (ChAdOx1 nCoV-19) in healthy adults. For TCRbeta chain sequencing, PBMC samples were collected from trial participants at day 0 and at day 28 after the second dose. This clone was seen just once. What antigen it recognizes has not been identified. No quality values exist for individual bases; no much larger clone is one base distant. Clipping removes 1 base from V and 7 bases from J, with 9 as the unmatched junction base count. Its CDR3 holds 15 amino acids, cysteine through phenylalanine. Just CDR3 DNA is preserved here, 45 bases in frame from base 1. CDR1 SGDLS and CDR2 YYNGEE were looked up in the germline V gene. The CDR3 regions of human TCRbeta chains were analyzed by immunosequencing. Under the source paper's analysis protocol: TCRs in the repertoires were compared against a reference library of SARS-CoV-2-specific TCRs that had been generated with the MIRA antigen-specificity platform. Breadth was defined as the fraction of unique TCRs that were SARS-CoV-2-associated, and depth was defined as the fraction of total T cells that were SARS-CoV-2-associated. Using the MIRA data, each spike-specific TCR was mapped to the spike region that the TCR reacts to and placed in a CD4 or CD8 class. Log10-transformed breadth and depth values were compared by one-way ANOVA with Sidak's multiple comparisons tests. The source is immuneACCESS, and TCRdb retained only in-frame sequences with V and J called. Part of the clones is not carried over; for the studies checked, unresolved V genes explain less than half of this, and the remainder is unexplained. The V and J calls and clone size are taken from that table; D and trimming were inferred from the DNA. This sample lists approximately 97,000 clones; 86% were detected once. 5% of the sample comes from the top ten.

Summary of the overall study and its limitations: Because no day 14 peak-response samples were available, repertoires were characterized only after the peak T cell response. Most participants were white British and females outnumbered males, and the authors suggested that clonal diversity may have been underestimated. Reportedly, almost half of the unique spike-specific TCRs recognized epitopes lying outside the regions that are mutated in the B.1.351 and B.1.1.7 variants. Spike-specific TCR breadth and depth rose significantly after two AZD1222 doses compared with day 0 and with MenACWY recipients. In the small 56-69-year group, the increase in depth fell short of significance, most likely because of low power. The whole spike protein was spanned by vaccine-associated CD4 TCRs, and dominant responses were seen in regions 160-218 and 743-854. Conclusions about previously exposed vaccinees are limited, since just five to seven AZD1222 recipients were seropositive for SARS-CoV-2 at baseline.

This sequence was found in an adult in good health. The material was peripheral blood, obtained on day 0 of AZD1222 vaccination. The chain was built from TRBV9 and TRBJ2-3; TRBD1 agrees with 7 junctional bases. The CDR3 region has the sequence CASSVPRTGGNTQYF. The DNA reads TGTGCCAGCAGCGTACCCCGGACAGGAGGAAATACGCAGTATTTT.